This entry lists 22 T cell receptor beta chains sequenced from one sample in a study of CD8 T cells in Susac syndrome. Random hexamers were used to reverse transcribe about 0.45 to 1 ug of RNA. TCRdb fed the immunoSEQ multiplex PCR reads into MiXCR, producing one record per CDR3 protein. Of about 300,000 distinct CDR3 sequences detected, over 75% appear once; the ten largest clones hold 0.18%. The material sequenced was CD8+ T cells from PBMCs. These receptors were obtained from a human donor with multiple sclerosis.

The chain joins TRBV28 to TRBJ2-7; D unclear. Germline loops: CDR1 MDHEN, CDR2 SYDVKM. Deletions cut 3 bases from V and 6 bases from J, with 15 bases between. CDR3 length equals 14 residues. The CDR3 sequence: CASSFPRTGFEQYF. CDR3 in DNA: TGTGCCAGCAGTTTTCCCCGGACGGGCTTCGAGCAGTACTTC.

The chain recombines TRBV4-3 with TRBJ2-3, with D unresolved. The V gene lost 4 bases and the J gene lost 4 bases, with 9 bases spanning the gap. The CDR3 sequence is 13 residues long. Germline V gene data show CDR1 as LGHNA and CDR2 as YSLEER. The CDR3 here is CASSPYRSDTQYF. DNA of the CDR3: TGCGCCAGCAGCCCGTATCGCTCAGATACGCAGTATTTT.

The chain has TRBV20-1 and TRBJ2-4, with TRBD1 as a possible D gene (6 bases). Looked up from germline, CDR1 is DFQATT and CDR2 is SNEGSKA (reference sequence). This CDR3 has 13 amino acids. The V gene lost 3 bases and the J gene lost 1 base, with 7 bases spanning the gap. This CDR3 is CSARQGAKNIQYF. The CDR3 DNA is TGCAGTGCTAGGCAGGGGGCCAAAAACATTCAGTACTTC.

The genes are TRBV7-9 and TRBJ2-7; 9 bases align to TRBD1. Germline CDR1 SEHNR, CDR2 FQNEAQ (reference sequence). V was pared by 0 bases and J by 3 bases, with 6 bases of the junction left unmatched. This CDR3 has 16 residues. The CDR3 DNA reads as TGTGCCAGCAGCTTAGCCCGGACAGGGGCGAACTACGAGCAGTACTTC. Encoded protein: CASSLARTGANYEQYF.

This clonotype has only one observation. The chain carries TRBV19 and TRBJ2-1, with D perhaps given as TRBD1 or TRBD2 (6 bases each). The V end was cut by 5 bases, the J end by 8 bases, with 19 bases between. The germline CDR1 and CDR2 sequences are LNHDA and SQIVND (reference sequence). The CDR3 totals 15 residues. The CDR3 loop is CASSGGTQAWYEQFF. Written as DNA, the CDR3 is TGTGCCAGTAGTGGAGGGACACAGGCATGGTATGAGCAGTTCTTC.

This clonotype turned up a few times. CDR3 nucleotides: TGTGCCAGCAGTTCCGGGACAGGGATCTACGAGCAGTACTTC. As protein: CASSSGTGIYEQYF. The gene calls are TRBV28 and TRBJ2-7; TRBD1 agrees at 9 bases. CDR1 is MDHEN and CDR2 is SYDVKM in the germline V gene. The V gene end was trimmed by 4 bases and the J gene end by 3 bases; junction bases not matched to a gene: 4. This CDR3 spans 14 amino acids.

The V gene is TRBV4-3, the J gene TRBJ2-3; TRBD1 agrees at 9 bases. Germline V CDR1 and CDR2: LGHNA, YSLEER. The V gene end was trimmed by 0 bases and the J gene end by 0 bases; junction bases not matched to a gene: 7. The CDR3 sequence is 18 residues long. CDR3 nucleotides: TGCGCCAGCAGCCAAGATGGGAAGACAGGGGGGAGCACAGATACGCAGTATTTT. It translates to CASSQDGKTGGSTDTQYF.

The chain recombines TRBV5-1 with TRBJ2-1, with D perhaps TRBD1 or TRBD2 (6 bases each). CDR1 SGHRS and CDR2 YFSETQ come from the germline V gene. The CDR3 loop spans 16 amino acids. Trimming took off 7 bases at V and 0 bases at J, with 17 bases between the two ends. The CDR3 bases are TGCGCCAGCCGGGGAGGTTGGACAGCCTCCTACAATGAGCAGTTCTTC. Translation: CASRGGWTASYNEQFF.

This rearrangement joins TRBV11-2 to TRBJ2-5; D not resolved. Trimming took 0 bases from V and 1 from J, leaving 15 bases between them. Germline CDR1 is SGHAT and CDR2 is FQNNGV. CDR3 size: 17 residues. The CDR3 is CASSLDKLVQLQETQYF. The DNA of the CDR3 is TGTGCCAGCAGCTTAGATAAGTTGGTGCAACTCCAAGAGACCCAGTACTTC. The variable domain in full, completed from reference TRBV11-2 and TRBJ2-5, reads EAGVAQSPRYKIIEKRQSVAFWCNPISGHATLYWYQQILGQGPKLLIQFQNNGVVDDSQLPKDRFSAERLKGVDSTLKIQPAKLEDSAVYLCASSLDKLVQLQETQYFGPGTRLLVL.

The V gene is TRBV4-1, the J gene TRBJ2-1; D is unclear. Trimming left V 1 base short and J 5 bases short, with 6 bases between. The germline gives CDR1 MGHRA, CDR2 YSYEKL. The CDR3 extends over 13 amino acids. The CDR3, as DNA: TGCGCCAGCAGCCAAGTTCTGAACAATGAGCAGTTCTTC. Translating it yields CASSQVLNNEQFF.

J is TRBJ2-7 and V is TRBV7-9, with D tentatively TRBD2 (6 bases). This CDR3 has 14 residues. CDR1 and CDR2 (germline): SEHNR, FQNEAQ (reference sequence). Trimming took 4 bases from V and 3 from J, leaving 13 bases between them. The CDR3 bases are TGTGCCAGCAGCTCAAGGGACTCGGGCTACGAGCAGTACTTC. It yields the protein CASSSRDSGYEQYF.

This chain connects TRBV23-1 to TRBJ2-1, with D perhaps TRBD1 (5 bases). TRBV23-1 is assigned to the ORF class and has an uncertain function. V lost 6 bases, J lost 5 bases, and 17 bases lay in between. This CDR3 region has 15 residues. CDR3 sequence reads: CASSPQGLVDNEQFF. CDR3 nucleotide sequence: TGCGCCAGCAGCCCCCAGGGTCTAGTTGACAATGAGCAGTTCTTC.

The chain employs TRBV6-1 and TRBJ2-7; TRBD1 agrees at 7 bases. The CDR3 extends over 15 amino acids. CDR1 MNHNS and CDR2 SASEGT come from the germline V gene. The V segment lost 4 bases and the J segment 3 bases; nucleotides outside the gene matches: 9. This chain's CDR3 is CASSGVWTGDYEQYF. Here the CDR3 DNA reads TGTGCCAGCAGTGGGGTCTGGACAGGCGACTACGAGCAGTACTTC.

Only a few counts were recorded for this clonotype. The rearrangement links TRBV6-1 to TRBJ2-5; D remains ambiguous. Germline V CDR1 and CDR2: MNHNS, SASEGT. The CDR3 length is 14 residues. V dropped 5 bases and J dropped 0 bases, with 10 bases sitting between them. The CDR3, as DNA: TGTGCCAGCAGTTCCCTAGGGTACCAAGAGACCCAGTACTTC. This encodes CASSSLGYQETQYF.

This sequence joins TRBV6-6 and TRBJ1-4, with D unclear. V lost 5 bases to trimming and J lost 4 bases, with 17 bases between them. CDR3 length: 16 amino acids. The germline CDR1 and CDR2 sequences are MNHNY and SVGAGI (reference sequence). For the CDR3, the DNA is TGTGCCAGCAGTAACCCAACCCGGACGATTAATGAAAAACTGTTTTTT. Its protein is CASSNPTRTINEKLFF.

This clonotype has just one count. The chain has TRBV3-1 and TRBJ2-3; 15 bases fit TRBD2. This CDR3 has 20 amino acids. From germline, CDR1 is LGHDT and CDR2 YNNKEL (reference sequence). J gave up 1 base and V 1 base, and 9 bases lay outside the gene matches. This CDR3 is CASSQVGLAGGPLGTDTQYF. The CDR3 DNA follows: TGTGCCAGCAGCCAAGTCGGACTAGCGGGAGGGCCCCTCGGCACAGATACGCAGTATTTT.

The table lists this clonotype with a few counts. The chain carries TRBV7-8 and TRBJ1-2; 7 bases are a match to TRBD1. The germline V gene has CDR1 SGHVS and CDR2 FQNEAQ. The CDR3 consists of 15 residues. V shed 1 base, J shed 4 bases, and the junction held 6 bases outside the gene matches. The CDR3 coding sequence is TGTGCCAGCAGCTTAGGCTCCGGGACAGCCTATGGCTACACCTTC. This gives the protein CASSLGSGTAYGYTF. The full variable domain, in which reference TRBV7-8 and TRBJ1-2 provide the parts outside the CDR3, is GAGVSQSPRYKVAKRGQDVALRCDPISGHVSLFWYQQALGQGPEFLTYFQNEAQLDKSGLPSDRFFAERPEGSVSTLKIQRTQQEDSAVYLCASSLGSGTAYGYTFGSGTRLTVV.

V and J are TRBV7-2 and TRBJ2-4; no clear D gene. Germline V gene sequence: CDR1 SGHTA, CDR2 FQGNSA. There are 12 residues in the CDR3. V was cut by 5 bases and J by 8 bases, with 10 bases left in between. The CDR3 protein is CASSRTVDIQYF. CDR3 coding DNA: TGTGCCAGCAGCCGGACCGTTGACATTCAGTACTTC.

V gene TRBV19 combines with J gene TRBJ1-5, with D tentatively TRBD1 (5 bases). From germline, CDR1 is LNHDA and CDR2 SQIVND (reference sequence). The CDR3 is 15 amino acids. V lost 3 bases to trimming and J lost 4 bases, with 13 bases between them. The CDR3 sequence: CASSIPRGWNQPQHF. The DNA for the CDR3 is TGTGCCAGTAGTATTCCGCGGGGGTGGAATCAGCCCCAGCATTTT.

This chain connects TRBV7-3 to TRBJ2-2, with D tentatively TRBD2 (6 bases). Looked up from germline, CDR1 is SGHTA and CDR2 is FQGTGA. Between the trimmed V and J ends, which lost 1 base and 4 bases, there was a span of 10 bases. This CDR3 comprises 15 residues. The CDR3 here is CASSLNPGGTGELFF. The DNA for the CDR3 is TGTGCCAGCAGCTTAAACCCCGGGGGCACCGGGGAGCTGTTTTTT. Full variable domain (outside the CDR3, taken from reference TRBV7-3 and TRBJ2-2): GAGVSQTPSNKVTEKGKYVELRCDPISGHTALYWYRQSLGQGPEFLIYFQGTGAADDSGLPNDRFFAVRPEGSVSTLKIQRTERGDSAVYLCASSLNPGGTGELFFGEGSRLTVL.

J is TRBJ1-5 and V is TRBV18; D gene unclear. V gave up 3 bases and J gave up 5 bases, with 14 bases separating them. The CDR3 runs 15 residues. Germline V gene lookup returns CDR1 KGHSH and CDR2 LQKENI. CDR3 in DNA: TGTGCCAGCTCACCTTCCATATCTCTCTATCAGCCCCAGCATTTT. This codes for CASSPSISLYQPQHF.

The chain combines TRBV20-1 with TRBJ2-7, with D unclear. Germline V gives CDR1 DFQATT, CDR2 SNEGSKA (reference sequence). Trimming removed 0 bases at V and 4 bases at J, with 16 bases between. The CDR3 length is 15 residues. The CDR3 DNA follows: TGCAGTGCTAGAGACCTGACCGGATGGGATTACGAGCAGTACTTC. Translated: CSARDLTGWDYEQYF.